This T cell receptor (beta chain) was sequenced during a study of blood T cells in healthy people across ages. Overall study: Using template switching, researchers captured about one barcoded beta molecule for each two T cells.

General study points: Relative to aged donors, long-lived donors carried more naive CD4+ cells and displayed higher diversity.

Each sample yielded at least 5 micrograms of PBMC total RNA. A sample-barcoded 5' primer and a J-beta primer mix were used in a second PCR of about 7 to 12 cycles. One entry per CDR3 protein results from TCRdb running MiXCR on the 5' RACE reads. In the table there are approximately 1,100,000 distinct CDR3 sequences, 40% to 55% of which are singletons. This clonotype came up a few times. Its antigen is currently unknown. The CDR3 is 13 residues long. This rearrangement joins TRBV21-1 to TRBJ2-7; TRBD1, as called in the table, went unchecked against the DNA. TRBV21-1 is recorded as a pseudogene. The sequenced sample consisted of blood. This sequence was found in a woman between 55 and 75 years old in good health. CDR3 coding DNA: TGTGCCAGCAGTCCCACAGGGGTATACGAGCAGTACTTC. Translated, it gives CASSPTGVYEQYF.